This T cell receptor beta chain was sequenced in a study of blood T cells in healthy people across ages (dated by TCRdb to between 2014 and 2017). About the full investigation: In model experiments, template switching captured roughly one uniquely barcoded TCR beta cDNA molecule for every two T cells. The donors were split into four age groups: young (average about 15 years), middle-aged (roughly 42), aged (62) and long-lived (roughly 77). To avoid experimental bias, donors of different ages were distributed randomly across sequencing lanes. To track age-related changes in TCR beta repertoire diversity, the study relied on deep sequencing normalized with unique cDNA molecular identifiers. For two donors (one aged 18 to 30 and one aged 80 or older), the study analyzed two additional independent replicas of 1 million unique cDNA reads from the same blood draw. Here is what the overall study found, with its caveats: Donor CMV infection status was unknown, potentially confounding age-related changes in expanded clonotypes. Conclusive comparison of naive and antigen-experienced compartments was prevented by the profiling of bulk unsorted PBMCs. A strong correlation was found between observed TCR beta diversity and the percentage of naive T cells measured by flow cytometry. Observed TCR beta diversity per million T cells fell roughly linearly with age, and a significant reduction was already apparent by age roughly 40. The long-lived group showed more naive CD4+ T cells, fewer expanded clones and increased TCR diversity than the aged group, suggesting age selection. Estimates of total diversity based on one million sequenced T cells were considered lower bounds and underestimates.

The germline V gene encodes CDR1 MGHRA and CDR2 YSYEKL. The CDR3 measures 15 amino acids from cysteine to phenylalanine. The sequence is cut down to CDR3 DNA, 45 bases in frame from base 1. Germline trimming amounts to 5 bases on V and 0 bases on J, with 7 as the count of junction bases outside the gene matches. Donors were a few dozen systemically healthy Caucasian individuals from Russia aged roughly 6 to 90 years. Roughly 9 milliliters of peripheral blood were drawn from each donor into EDTA-treated Vacutainer tubes. Ficoll-Paque density-gradient centrifugation was used to isolate PBMCs, with at least 7 million obtained per sample. Trizol reagent was used to extract total RNA from the PBMCs, yielding at least 5.5 micrograms per sample. Naive CD45RAhigh/CD27high T cell percentages were measured by flow cytometry on a PBMC aliquot from every donor. This clonotype was detected a few times. No antigen is known for it. No base-level quality is on record; no much larger clone is a single base apart.

Library preparation was by 5' RACE. TCRdb lists the instrument as Illumina HiSeq 2500. A second PCR of roughly 7 to 11 cycles was run with a J-beta primer mix and a sample-barcoded 5' primer. A unique molecular identifier was introduced onto each TCR beta cDNA molecule by a template-switch 5' adaptor carrying 12 random nucleotides. At least 2.5 million CDR3-containing paired-end reads were obtained from each sample. The Mint cDNA synthesis kit, primed by a TRBC-specific oligonucleotide, was used to synthesize first-strand cDNA from all RNA. Following uracil-DNA glycosylase treatment, a first 18-cycle PCR with universal primers M1SS and BC2_uni_R was performed on all cDNA. Regarding the original processing steps: Each sample was normalized by randomly selecting 1 million high-quality reads, each carrying a distinct molecular identifier. Instead of being binned into consensus sequences, reads that shared molecular identifiers were thrown out. MiTCR, set to a Q25 quality threshold and the strictest error-elimination algorithm, was used for CDR3 identification, clonotype clustering and error correction. Lower-bound total TCR beta diversity was estimated with a nonparametric unseen species model using Euler transformation. The public reads were reanalyzed by TCRdb: fastp trimming at Q25, MiXCR alignment, in-frame beta chains only. Every CDR3 protein is listed once, alongside the most common genes and DNA of its rows. The V and J calls here are based on TCRdb, not the publication. The sample data list a few hundred thousand distinct CDR3 sequences, and roughly 26% of these were observed just once. The top ten clonotypes cover around 29% of the sample.

This sequence originates from a woman aged 70-85 years in good health. The rearrangement joined TRBV4-1 to TRBJ2-7; TRBD1 lines up with 7 middle nucleotides. Material: blood. The CDR3 loop reads CASSYDRESSYEQYF. The DNA is TGCGCCAGCAGCTACGACAGGGAGAGCTCCTACGAGCAGTACTTC.